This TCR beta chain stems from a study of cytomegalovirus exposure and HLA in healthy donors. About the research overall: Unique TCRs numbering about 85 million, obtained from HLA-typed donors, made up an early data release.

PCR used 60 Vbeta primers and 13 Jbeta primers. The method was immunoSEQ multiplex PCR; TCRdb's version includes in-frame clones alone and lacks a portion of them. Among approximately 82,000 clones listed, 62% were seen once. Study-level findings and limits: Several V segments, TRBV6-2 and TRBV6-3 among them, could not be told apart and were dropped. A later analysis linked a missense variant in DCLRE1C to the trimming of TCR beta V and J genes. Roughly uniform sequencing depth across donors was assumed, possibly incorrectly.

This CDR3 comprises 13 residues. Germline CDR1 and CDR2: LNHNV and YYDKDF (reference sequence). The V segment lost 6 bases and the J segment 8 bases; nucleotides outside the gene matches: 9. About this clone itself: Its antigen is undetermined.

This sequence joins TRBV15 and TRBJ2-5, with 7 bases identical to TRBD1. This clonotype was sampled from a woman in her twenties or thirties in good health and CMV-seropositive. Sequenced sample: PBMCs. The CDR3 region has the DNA TGTGCCACCAGGACAGGGTTCCAAGGAACCCAGTACTTC. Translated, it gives CATRTGFQGTQYF.